The clone carrying this T cell receptor (beta chain) was detected only a few times. Its antigen remains unknown. These data originate in a study of T cell repertoires in cytomegalovirus infection. Across the whole study: Recently identified HLA-C-restricted CMV epitopes were used, and well-studied HLA-B-restricted CMV epitopes were used as well.

Study-level findings and limits: Dominating the ex vivo response were HLA-C-restricted CMV-specific TCR beta clonotypes. Identification of carriers of CMV plus the relevant HLA was performed using cumulative public TCR beta family frequency.

TCRdb re-analysed the reads in MiXCR, keeping a single row per CDR3 protein. The sample has approximately 340,000 distinct CDR3 sequences, 25% to 35% seen once. The clonotype comes from a human donor in good health (CMV status not recorded). Some clones in this sample may be carry-over from other donors' samples. Sequencing was performed on cultured PBMCs, taken from culture after CMV antigen stimulation.

CDR3 nucleotides: TGTGCCAGCAGTGAAGTAGCGGACGGAGATGAAAAACTGTTTTTT. Translated, it gives CASSEVADGDEKLFF. The chain joins TRBV2 to TRBJ1-4; D is uncertain. Germline loops: CDR1 SNHLY, CDR2 FYNNEI. V lost 1 base to trimming and J lost 6 bases, with 12 bases between them. The CDR3 has 15 residues.